These 14 T cell receptor beta chains share one sample of origin, sequenced in a study of T-cell memory formation after mild COVID-19. TCRdb called the 5' RACE reads again in MiXCR, with one record for every CDR3 protein. The data hold roughly 220,000 distinct CDR3 sequences, with more than 8% observed a single time. Source material: PBMCs or a T cell subset sorted from them (not recorded which). The receptors shown here come from a man aged 18 to 30 who had mild COVID-19 (a few samples of this study predate the infection). Cell type and time point are not known.

This chain uses TRBV6-6 with TRBJ2-3; 11 bases are shared with TRBD2. The V gene's germline CDR1 is MNHNY and CDR2 SVGAGI (reference sequence). V dropped 6 bases and J dropped 5; count of bases not matched to a gene: 7. The CDR3 sequence is 15 residues long. The CDR3 DNA reads TGTGCCAGCAGCCCGACTAGCGGGGATGGAGATACGCAGTATTTT. Amino acids: CASSPTSGDGDTQYF.

This clonotype showed up just a few times. The chain combines TRBV30 with TRBJ1-5; D is undetermined. The CDR3 contains 14 residues. Germline V CDR1 and CDR2: GTSNPN, SVGIG (reference sequence). Trimming shortened V by 1 base and J by 3 bases, and 10 bases separated the two germline ends. The CDR3 nucleotides are TGTGCCTGGAGTGGGTTACAGCACAATCAGCCCCAGCATTTT. It codes for CAWSGLQHNQPQHF.

V gene TRBV29-1 combines with J gene TRBJ2-1, with 7 bases aligning to TRBD2. Germline CDR1 reads SQVTM; CDR2 reads ANQGSEA. This CDR3 region has 14 residues. The V and J ends lost 3 bases and 1 base, in that order; junction bases with no gene match: 3. The CDR3 DNA reads TGCAGCGTTGACCGTAGCGGGTCCTACAATGAGCAGTTCTTC. Translating it yields CSVDRSGSYNEQFF.

The chain couples TRBV5-1 to TRBJ2-3, with D possibly being TRBD2 (5 bases). Germline CDR1 is SGHRS and CDR2 is YFSETQ. The CDR3 contains 14 residues. With 2 bases removed from V and 2 bases from J, the gap between germline ends came to 9 bases. The DNA of the CDR3 is TGCGCCAGCAGCTTCGCGGGCACCACAGATACGCAGTATTTT. Its protein product is CASSFAGTTDTQYF.

The CDR3 sequence is CVSSKGGEGGTFYEQYV. The CDR3 nucleotides read TGTGTCAGCAGCAAAGGAGGGGAGGGCGGGACTTTCTACGAGCAGTACGTC. The chain joins TRBV21-1 to TRBJ2-7; whether TRBD2, the table's D call, matches the DNA was not checked. TRBV21-1 represents a pseudogene. This CDR3 has 17 amino acids.

This clonotype turned up a few times. This chain links TRBV20-1 with TRBJ1-5, with TRBD1 matching 7 bases. CDR1 DFQATT and CDR2 SNEGSKA come from the germline V gene (reference sequence). V gave up 4 bases and J gave up 5 bases; unmatched junction bases: 5. The length of the CDR3 is 13 residues. For the CDR3, the DNA is TGCAGTGCTACGACAGGGATCTATCAGCCCCAGCATTTT. Translation gives CSATTGIYQPQHF.

This clonotype was seen at least ten times. The V gene is TRBV7-2, the J gene TRBJ1-5, with D tentatively TRBD1 (5 bases). V shed 4 bases and J shed 7 bases, with 17 bases lying between them. Germline V lookup: CDR1 SGHTA, CDR2 FQGNSA. The CDR3 is 15 amino acids. CDR3 bases: TGTGCCAGCAGCTCGCTGACAGCGGGTCGGCAGCCCCAGCATTTT. It codes for CASSSLTAGRQPQHF.

This chain joins TRBV6-6 and TRBJ1-1, with TRBD1 matching over 9 bases. CDR3 length: 13 residues. V trimming: 7 bases; J trimming: 5 bases; junction bases outside the gene matches: 5. The germline gives CDR1 MNHNY, CDR2 SVGAGI (reference sequence). The chain's CDR3 is CASTDRGETEAFF. The CDR3 DNA reads TGTGCCAGCACCGACAGGGGGGAGACTGAAGCTTTCTTT.

Many counts were recorded for this clonotype. The genes are TRBV6-5 and TRBJ2-1, with TRBD2 as a possible D gene (7 bases). CDR3 length equals 13 residues. With 6 bases removed from V and 9 bases from J, the gap between germline ends came to 15 bases. CDR1 and CDR2 from the germline V gene are MNHEY and SVGAGI. CDR3 bases: TGTGCCAGCAGGAATGCGGGGGCCGGTGAGCAGTTCTTC. It encodes CASRNAGAGEQFF.

This clonotype came up many times. V usage is TRBV5-1 and J usage is TRBJ2-1, with TRBD1 as a possible D gene (6 bases). The length of the CDR3 is 13 residues. From germline, CDR1 is SGHRS and CDR2 YFSETQ. The V end lost 5 bases, the J end lost 9 bases, and 15 bases lay between the germline ends. The CDR3 nucleotides are TGCGCCAGCAGTCCTGTGGAACAGGGTGAGCAGTTCTTC. Amino acid sequence: CASSPVEQGEQFF. Based on the CDR3 plus reference TRBV5-1 and TRBJ2-1, the full variable domain is KAGVTQTPRYLIKTRGQQVTLSCSPISGHRSVSWYQQTPGQGLQFLFEYFSETQRNKGNFPGRFSGRQFSNSRSEMNVSTLELGDSALYLCASSPVEQGEQFFGPGTRLTVL.

In this sample, this clonotype turned up a few times. The chain carries TRBV4-1 and TRBJ2-5; tentatively, D is TRBD1 (6 bases). Germline V lookup: CDR1 MGHRA, CDR2 YSYEKL. CDR3 length equals 15 residues. V was trimmed by 2 bases and J by 2 bases, leaving 12 bases between them. CDR3 in DNA: TGCGCCAGCAGCCAACCAACAGGGTTGCAAGAGACCCAGTACTTC. Encoded protein: CASSQPTGLQETQYF.

This clonotype was seen a few times. The rearrangement uses TRBV7-2 and TRBJ2-3; either TRBD1 or TRBD2 may fit D (5 bases each). Germline CDR1 is SGHTA and CDR2 is FQGNSA. The CDR3 has 11 residues. V lost 4 bases and J lost 8, with 7 bases in between. The CDR3 is CASSSGPTQYF. CDR3 sequence (DNA): TGTGCCAGCAGCTCGGGGCCTACGCAGTATTTT.

The chain joins TRBV5-6 to TRBJ2-3; no reliable D call. Germline V gives CDR1 SGHDT, CDR2 YYEEEE. The ends were cut back, 4 bases at V and 2 bases at J, with 14 bases in the middle. The CDR3 is 15 residues long. In nucleotides, the CDR3 is TGTGCCAGCAGCCCCAACTACTCAGACACAGATACGCAGTATTTT. It is translated as CASSPNYSDTDTQYF.

The chain has TRBV5-1 and TRBJ2-1; the D is unclear. Germline CDR1 is SGHRS and CDR2 is YFSETQ. The CDR3 contains 15 residues. Trimming removed 0 bases from V and 4 bases from J, with 11 bases in between. Here the CDR3 reads CASSLVLGEYNEQFF. The CDR3 DNA sequence: TGCGCCAGCAGCTTGGTCTTAGGCGAATACAATGAGCAGTTCTTC.